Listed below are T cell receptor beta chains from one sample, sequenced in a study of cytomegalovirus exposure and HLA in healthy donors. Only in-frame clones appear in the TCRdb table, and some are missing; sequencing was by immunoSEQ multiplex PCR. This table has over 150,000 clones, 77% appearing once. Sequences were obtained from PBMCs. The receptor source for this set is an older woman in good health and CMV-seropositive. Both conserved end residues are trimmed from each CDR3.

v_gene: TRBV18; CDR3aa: ASSLDRGGGFQY
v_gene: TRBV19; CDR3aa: ASSIAWTYDSPLH
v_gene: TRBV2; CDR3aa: ASSEALSLMQGEAF
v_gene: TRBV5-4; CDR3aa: ASSPFQMLNTEAF
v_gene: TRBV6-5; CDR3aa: ASTPGPSHLYEQY
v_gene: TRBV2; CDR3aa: ASSVQGAILRLYGYT
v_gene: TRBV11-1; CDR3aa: ASSLAPAYEQY
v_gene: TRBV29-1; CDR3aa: SVVGAAGGVYEQY
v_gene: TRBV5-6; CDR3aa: ASRITGQLVNEQF
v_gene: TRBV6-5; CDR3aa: ASKGTGSYEQY
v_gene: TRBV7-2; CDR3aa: ASSLAPTVRSPLH
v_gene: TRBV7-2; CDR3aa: ASSRGQANTGELF
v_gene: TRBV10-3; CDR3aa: ASDGVYEQY
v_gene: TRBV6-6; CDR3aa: ASTEHRGSGTGELF
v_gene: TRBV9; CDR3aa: ASSVRTGGTEAF
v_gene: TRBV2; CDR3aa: ASRTGGRGSSGYT
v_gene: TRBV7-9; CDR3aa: ASSLGVDRATNEKLF
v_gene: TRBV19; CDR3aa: ASSRLAGVTGELF
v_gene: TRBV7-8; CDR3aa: ASSLESGGAGDTQY
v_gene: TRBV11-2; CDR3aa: ASSPAGAYEQY
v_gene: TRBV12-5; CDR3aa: ASGRDSAYEQY
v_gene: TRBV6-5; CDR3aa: ASSYSSVMETQY
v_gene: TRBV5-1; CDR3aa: ASSRKGDRVSYEQY
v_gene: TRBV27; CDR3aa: ASSLPTVPYEQY
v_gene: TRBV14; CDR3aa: ASSQPNRGSRTGELF
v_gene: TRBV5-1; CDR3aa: ASSLGDSGGRETQY
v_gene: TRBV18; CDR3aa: ASSPAGSLNEKLF
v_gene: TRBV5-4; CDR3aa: ASSSGTVGNTIY
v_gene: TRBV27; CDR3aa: ASSGPGTSGSHEQY
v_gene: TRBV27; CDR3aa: ASSLGGSYEQY
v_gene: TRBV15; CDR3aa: ATSRDKGVGNSPLH